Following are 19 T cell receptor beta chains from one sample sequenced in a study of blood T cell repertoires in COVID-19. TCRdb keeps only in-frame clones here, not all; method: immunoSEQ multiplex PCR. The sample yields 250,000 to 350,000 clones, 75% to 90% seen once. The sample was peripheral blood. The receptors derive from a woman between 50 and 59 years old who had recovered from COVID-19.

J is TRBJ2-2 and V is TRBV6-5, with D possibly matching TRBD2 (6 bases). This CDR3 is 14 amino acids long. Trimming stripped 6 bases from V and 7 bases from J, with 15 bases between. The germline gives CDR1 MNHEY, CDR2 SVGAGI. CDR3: CASSRDWRGGELFF. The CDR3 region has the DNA TGTGCCAGCAGCCGGGACTGGCGGGGCGGGGAGCTGTTTTTT.

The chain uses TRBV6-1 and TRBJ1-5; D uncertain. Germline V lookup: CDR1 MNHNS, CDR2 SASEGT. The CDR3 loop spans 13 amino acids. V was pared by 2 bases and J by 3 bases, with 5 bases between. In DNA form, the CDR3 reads TGTGCCAGCAGTGAATGGCTCAATCAGCCCCAGCATTTT. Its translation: CASSEWLNQPQHF.

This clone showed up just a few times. The CDR3 sequence is CASSDHDRGHGYTF. The CDR3 nucleotides are TGTGCCAGTAGTGACCATGACAGGGGGCATGGCTACACCTTC. V usage is TRBV19 and J usage is TRBJ1-2, with 10 bases aligning to TRBD1. This CDR3 comprises 14 residues. CDR1 is LNHDA and CDR2 is SQIVND in the germline V gene (reference sequence). The trim removed 5 bases at V and 6 bases at J, leaving 6 bases unmatched.

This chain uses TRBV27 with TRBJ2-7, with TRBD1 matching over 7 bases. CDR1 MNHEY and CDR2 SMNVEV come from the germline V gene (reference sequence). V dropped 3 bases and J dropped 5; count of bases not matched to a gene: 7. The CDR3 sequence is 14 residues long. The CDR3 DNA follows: TGTGCCAGCAGTTTGATAGGACAGGTTAACGAGCAGTACTTC. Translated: CASSLIGQVNEQYF.

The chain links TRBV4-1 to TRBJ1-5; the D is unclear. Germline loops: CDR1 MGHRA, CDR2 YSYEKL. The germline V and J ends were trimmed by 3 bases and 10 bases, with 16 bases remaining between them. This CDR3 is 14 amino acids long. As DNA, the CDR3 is TGCGCCAGCAGCCATGCATACTTCGGGGATCCCCAGCATTTT. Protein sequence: CASSHAYFGDPQHF.

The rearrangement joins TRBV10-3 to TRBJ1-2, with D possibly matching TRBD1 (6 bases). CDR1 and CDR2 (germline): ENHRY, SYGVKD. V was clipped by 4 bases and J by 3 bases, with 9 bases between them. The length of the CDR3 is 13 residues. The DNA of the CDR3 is TGTGCCATCAGTGGTACAGGGTACTATGGCTACACCTTC. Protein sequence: CAISGTGYYGYTF.

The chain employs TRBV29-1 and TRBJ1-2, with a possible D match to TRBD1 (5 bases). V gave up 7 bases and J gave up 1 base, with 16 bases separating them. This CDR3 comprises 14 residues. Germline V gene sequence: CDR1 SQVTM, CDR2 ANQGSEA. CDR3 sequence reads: CSGVGGLFNYGYTF. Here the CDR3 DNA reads TGCAGCGGGGTGGGGGGACTCTTTAACTATGGCTACACCTTC.

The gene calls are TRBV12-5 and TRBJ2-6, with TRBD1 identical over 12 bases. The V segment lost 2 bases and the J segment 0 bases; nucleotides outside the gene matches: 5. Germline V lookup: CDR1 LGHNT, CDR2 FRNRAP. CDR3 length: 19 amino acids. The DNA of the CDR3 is TGTGCTAGTGGTTTGTATGGGACAGGGGGCTTCTCTGGGGCCAACGTCCTGACTTTC. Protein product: CASGLYGTGGFSGANVLTF.

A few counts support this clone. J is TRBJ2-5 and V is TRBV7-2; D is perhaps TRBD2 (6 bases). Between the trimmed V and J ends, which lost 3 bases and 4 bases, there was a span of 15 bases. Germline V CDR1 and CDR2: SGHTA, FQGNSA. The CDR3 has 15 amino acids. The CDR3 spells CASSFSGGSGETQYF. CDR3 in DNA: TGTGCCAGCAGCTTTTCCGGGGGATCGGGAGAGACCCAGTACTTC.

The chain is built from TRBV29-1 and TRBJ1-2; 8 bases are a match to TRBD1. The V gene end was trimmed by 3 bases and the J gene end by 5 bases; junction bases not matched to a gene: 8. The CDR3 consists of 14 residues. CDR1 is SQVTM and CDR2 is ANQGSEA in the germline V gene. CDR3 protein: CSVEAHQGAYGYTF. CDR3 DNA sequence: TGCAGCGTTGAGGCCCATCAGGGGGCATATGGCTACACCTTC.

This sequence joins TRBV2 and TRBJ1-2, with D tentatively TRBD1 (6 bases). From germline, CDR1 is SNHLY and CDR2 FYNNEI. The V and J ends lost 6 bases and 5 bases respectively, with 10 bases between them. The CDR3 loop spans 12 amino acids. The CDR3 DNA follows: TGTGCCAGCAGGGGGACATGGTATGGCTACACCTTC. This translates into CASRGTWYGYTF.

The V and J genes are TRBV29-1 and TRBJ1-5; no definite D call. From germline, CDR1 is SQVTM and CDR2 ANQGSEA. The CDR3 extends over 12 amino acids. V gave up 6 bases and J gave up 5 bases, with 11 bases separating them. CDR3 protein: CSVGGLDQPQHF. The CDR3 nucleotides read TGCAGCGTCGGTGGTCTAGATCAGCCCCAGCATTTT.

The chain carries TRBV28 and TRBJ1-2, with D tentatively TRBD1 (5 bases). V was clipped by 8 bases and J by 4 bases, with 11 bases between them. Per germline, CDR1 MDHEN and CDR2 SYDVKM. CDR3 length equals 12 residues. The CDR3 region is CASDSRGYGYTF. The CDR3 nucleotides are TGTGCCAGCGACAGTAGGGGCTATGGCTACACCTTC.

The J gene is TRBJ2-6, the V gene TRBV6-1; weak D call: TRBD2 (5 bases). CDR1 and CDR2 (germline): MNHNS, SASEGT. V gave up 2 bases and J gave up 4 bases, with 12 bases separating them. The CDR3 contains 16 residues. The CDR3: CASSERQGRGANVLTF. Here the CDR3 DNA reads TGTGCCAGCAGTGAACGTCAAGGGAGAGGGGCCAACGTCCTGACTTTC.

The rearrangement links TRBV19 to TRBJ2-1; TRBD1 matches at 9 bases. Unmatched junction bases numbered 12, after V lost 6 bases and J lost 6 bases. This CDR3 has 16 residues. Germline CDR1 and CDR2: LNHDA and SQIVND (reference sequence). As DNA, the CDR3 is TGTGCCAGTAGCGCGGGACAGGGCAAAAGAGGCAATGAGCAGTTCTTC. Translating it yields CASSAGQGKRGNEQFF.

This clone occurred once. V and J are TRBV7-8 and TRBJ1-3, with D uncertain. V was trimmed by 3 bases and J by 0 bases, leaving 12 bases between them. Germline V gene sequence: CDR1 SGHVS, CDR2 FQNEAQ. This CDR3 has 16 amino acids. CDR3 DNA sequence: TGTGCCAGCAGCTTTAATCCCAGAAGCTCTGGAAACACCATATATTTT. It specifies CASSFNPRSSGNTIYF.

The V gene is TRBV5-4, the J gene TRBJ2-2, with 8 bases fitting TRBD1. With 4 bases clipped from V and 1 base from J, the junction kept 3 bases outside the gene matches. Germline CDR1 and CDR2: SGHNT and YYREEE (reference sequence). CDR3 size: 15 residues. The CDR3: CASSRQGMNTGELFF. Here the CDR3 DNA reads TGTGCCAGCAGCCGACAGGGGATGAACACCGGGGAGCTGTTTTTT.

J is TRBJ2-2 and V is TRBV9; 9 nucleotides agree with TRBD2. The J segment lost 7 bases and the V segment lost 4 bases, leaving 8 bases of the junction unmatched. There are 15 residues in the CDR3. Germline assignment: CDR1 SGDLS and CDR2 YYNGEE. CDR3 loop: CASSSLSGGVGELFF. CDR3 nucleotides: TGTGCCAGCAGCTCCCTTAGCGGGGGTGTCGGGGAGCTGTTTTTT.

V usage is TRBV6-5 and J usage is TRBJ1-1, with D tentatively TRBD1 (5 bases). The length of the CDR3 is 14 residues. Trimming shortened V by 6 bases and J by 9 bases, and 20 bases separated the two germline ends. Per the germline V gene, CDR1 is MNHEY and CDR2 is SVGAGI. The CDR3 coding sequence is TGTGCCAGCAGCCTCACCGGGGGTGAGTCTCAAGCTTTCTTT. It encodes CASSLTGGESQAFF.